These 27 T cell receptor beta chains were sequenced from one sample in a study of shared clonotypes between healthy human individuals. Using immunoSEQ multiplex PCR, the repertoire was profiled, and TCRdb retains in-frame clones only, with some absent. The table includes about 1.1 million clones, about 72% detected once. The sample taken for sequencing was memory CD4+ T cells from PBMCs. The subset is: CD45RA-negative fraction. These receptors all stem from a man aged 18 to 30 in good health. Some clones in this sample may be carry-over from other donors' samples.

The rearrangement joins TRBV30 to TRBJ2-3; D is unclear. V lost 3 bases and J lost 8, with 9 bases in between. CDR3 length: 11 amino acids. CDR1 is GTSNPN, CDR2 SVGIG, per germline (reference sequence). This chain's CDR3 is CAWSSLGTQYF. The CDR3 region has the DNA TGTGCCTGGAGCAGCCTAGGTACGCAGTATTTT.

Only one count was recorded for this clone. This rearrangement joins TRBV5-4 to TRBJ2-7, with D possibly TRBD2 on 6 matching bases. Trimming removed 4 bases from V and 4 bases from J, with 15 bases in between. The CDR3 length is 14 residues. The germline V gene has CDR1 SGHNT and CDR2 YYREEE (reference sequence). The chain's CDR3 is CASSPEGTEYEQYF. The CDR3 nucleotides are TGTGCCAGCAGCCCGGAGGGGACGGAGTACGAGCAGTACTTC.

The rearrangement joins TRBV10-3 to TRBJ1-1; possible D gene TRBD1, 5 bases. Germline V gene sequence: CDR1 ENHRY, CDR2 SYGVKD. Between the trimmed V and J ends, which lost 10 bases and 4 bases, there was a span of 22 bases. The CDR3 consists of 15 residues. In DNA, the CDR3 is TGTGCCACCAATTTGGACGAGCCGAGGGGCACTGAAGCTTTCTTT. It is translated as CATNLDEPRGTEAFF.

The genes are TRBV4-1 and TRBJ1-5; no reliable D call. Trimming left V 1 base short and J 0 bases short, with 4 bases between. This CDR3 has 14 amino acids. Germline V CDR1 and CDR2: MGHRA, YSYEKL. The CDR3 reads CASSQALSNQPQHF. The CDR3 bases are TGCGCCAGCAGCCAAGCACTTAGCAATCAGCCCCAGCATTTT.

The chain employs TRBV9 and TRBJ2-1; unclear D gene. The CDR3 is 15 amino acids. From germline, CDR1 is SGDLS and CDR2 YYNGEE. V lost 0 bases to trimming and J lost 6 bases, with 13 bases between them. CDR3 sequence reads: CASSVDPLHSNEQFF. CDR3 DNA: TGTGCCAGCAGCGTAGACCCGCTTCACAGCAATGAGCAGTTCTTC.

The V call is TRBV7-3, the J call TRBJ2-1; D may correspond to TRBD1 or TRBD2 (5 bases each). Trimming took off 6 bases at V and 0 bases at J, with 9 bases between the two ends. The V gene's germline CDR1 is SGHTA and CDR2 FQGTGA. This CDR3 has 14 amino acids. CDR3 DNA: TGTGCCAGCAGTCGGGGCGGCTCCTACAATGAGCAGTTCTTC. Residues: CASSRGGSYNEQFF.

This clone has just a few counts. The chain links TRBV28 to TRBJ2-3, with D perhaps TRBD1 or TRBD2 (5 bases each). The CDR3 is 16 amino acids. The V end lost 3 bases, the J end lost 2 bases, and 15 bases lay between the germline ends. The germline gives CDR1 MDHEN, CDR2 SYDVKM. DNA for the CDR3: TGTGCCAGCAGTTTTCCCCACGGGACCCCCACAGATACGCAGTATTTT. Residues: CASSFPHGTPTDTQYF.

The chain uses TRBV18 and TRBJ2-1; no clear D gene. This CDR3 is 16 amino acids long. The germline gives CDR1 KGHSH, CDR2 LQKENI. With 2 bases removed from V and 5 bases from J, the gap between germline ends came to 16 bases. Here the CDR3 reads CASSPAAHKENNEQFF. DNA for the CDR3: TGTGCCAGCTCACCAGCTGCCCACAAGGAAAACAATGAGCAGTTCTTC.

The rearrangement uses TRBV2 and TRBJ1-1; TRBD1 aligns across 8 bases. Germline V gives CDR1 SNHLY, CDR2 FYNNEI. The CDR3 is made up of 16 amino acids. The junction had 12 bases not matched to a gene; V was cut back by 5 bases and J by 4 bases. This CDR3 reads CASSSGSGGAFTEAFF. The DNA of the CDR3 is TGTGCCAGCAGTTCGGGATCAGGGGGCGCGTTCACTGAAGCTTTCTTT.

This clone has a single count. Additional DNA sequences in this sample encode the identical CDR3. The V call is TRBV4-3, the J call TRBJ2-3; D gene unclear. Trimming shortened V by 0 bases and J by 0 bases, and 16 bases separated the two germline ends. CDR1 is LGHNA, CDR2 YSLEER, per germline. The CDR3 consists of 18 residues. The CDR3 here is CASSQEGPFIRSTDTQYF. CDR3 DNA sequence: TGCGCCAGCAGCCAAGAGGGCCCCTTTATACGTAGCACAGATACGCAGTATTTT.

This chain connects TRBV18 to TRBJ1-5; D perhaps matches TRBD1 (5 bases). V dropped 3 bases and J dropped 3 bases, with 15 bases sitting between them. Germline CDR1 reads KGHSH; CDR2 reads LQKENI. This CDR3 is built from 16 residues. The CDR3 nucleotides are TGTGCCAGCTCACCGCTAGGGGCAGTGAACAATCAGCCCCAGCATTTT. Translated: CASSPLGAVNNQPQHF. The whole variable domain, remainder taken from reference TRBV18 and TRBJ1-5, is NAGVMQNPRHLVRRRGQEARLRCSPMKGHSHVYWYRQLPEEGLKFMVYLQKENIIDESGMPKERFSAEFPKEGPSILRIQQVVRGDSAAYFCASSPLGAVNNQPQHFGDGTRLSIL.

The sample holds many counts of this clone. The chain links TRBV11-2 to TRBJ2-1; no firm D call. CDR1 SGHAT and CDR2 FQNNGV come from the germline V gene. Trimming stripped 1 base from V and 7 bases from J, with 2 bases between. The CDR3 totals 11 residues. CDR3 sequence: CASSLVNEQFF. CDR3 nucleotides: TGTGCCAGCAGCTTAGTAAATGAGCAGTTCTTC.

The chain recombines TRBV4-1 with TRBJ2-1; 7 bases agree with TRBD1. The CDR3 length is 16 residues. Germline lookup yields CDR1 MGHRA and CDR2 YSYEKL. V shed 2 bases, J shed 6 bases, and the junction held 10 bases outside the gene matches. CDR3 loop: CASSQPTRDRTNEQFF. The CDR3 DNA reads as TGCGCCAGCAGCCAACCAACAAGGGACAGAACCAATGAGCAGTTCTTC.

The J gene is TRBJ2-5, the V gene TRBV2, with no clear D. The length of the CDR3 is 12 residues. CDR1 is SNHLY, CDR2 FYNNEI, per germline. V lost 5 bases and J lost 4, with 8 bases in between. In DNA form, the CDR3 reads TGTGCCAGCAGTCGCAGTCTAGAGACCCAGTACTTC. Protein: CASSRSLETQYF.

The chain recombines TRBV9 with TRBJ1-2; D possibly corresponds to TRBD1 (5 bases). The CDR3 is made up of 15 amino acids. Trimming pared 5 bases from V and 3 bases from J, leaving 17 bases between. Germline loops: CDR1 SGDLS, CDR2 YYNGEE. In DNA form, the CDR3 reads TGTGCCAGCAGAGATCCTGGGACGGGTGACTATGGCTACACCTTC. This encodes CASRDPGTGDYGYTF.

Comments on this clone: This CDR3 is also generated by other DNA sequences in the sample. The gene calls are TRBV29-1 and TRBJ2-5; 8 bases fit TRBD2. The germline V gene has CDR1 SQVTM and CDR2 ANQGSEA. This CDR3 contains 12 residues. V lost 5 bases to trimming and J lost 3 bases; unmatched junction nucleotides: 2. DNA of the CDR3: TGCAGCGTTAGTAGCGGGGAAGAGACCCAGTACTTC. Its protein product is CSVSSGEETQYF.

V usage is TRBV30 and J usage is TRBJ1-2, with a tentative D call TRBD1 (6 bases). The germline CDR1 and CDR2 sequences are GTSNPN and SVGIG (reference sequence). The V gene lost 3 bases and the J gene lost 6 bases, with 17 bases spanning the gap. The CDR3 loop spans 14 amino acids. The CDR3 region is CAWREGQPVDGYTF. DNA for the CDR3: TGTGCCTGGAGGGAAGGACAGCCGGTGGATGGCTACACCTTC.

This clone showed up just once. The CDR3 reads CASSLNQGNYGYTF. The DNA of the CDR3 is TGTGCCAGCAGCTTGAATCAGGGGAACTATGGCTACACCTTC. V is TRBV5-4 and J is TRBJ1-2, with D possibly TRBD1 on 6 matching bases. Germline CDR1 is SGHNT and CDR2 is YYREEE (reference sequence). The germline V and J ends were trimmed by 1 base and 2 bases, with 9 bases remaining between them. The length of the CDR3 is 14 residues.

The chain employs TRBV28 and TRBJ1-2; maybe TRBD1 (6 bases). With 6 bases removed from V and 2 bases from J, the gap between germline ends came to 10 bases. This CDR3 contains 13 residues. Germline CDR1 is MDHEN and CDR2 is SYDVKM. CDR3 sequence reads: CASRGDTNYGYTF. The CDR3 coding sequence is TGTGCCAGCAGGGGGGACACCAACTATGGCTACACCTTC.

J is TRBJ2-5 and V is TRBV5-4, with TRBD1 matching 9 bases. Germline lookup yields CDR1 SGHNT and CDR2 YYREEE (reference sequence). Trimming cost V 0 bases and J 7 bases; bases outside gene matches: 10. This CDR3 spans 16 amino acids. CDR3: CASSLAGTGRGVTQYF. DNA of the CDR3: TGTGCCAGCAGCTTGGCAGGGACAGGGAGAGGAGTGACCCAGTACTTC.

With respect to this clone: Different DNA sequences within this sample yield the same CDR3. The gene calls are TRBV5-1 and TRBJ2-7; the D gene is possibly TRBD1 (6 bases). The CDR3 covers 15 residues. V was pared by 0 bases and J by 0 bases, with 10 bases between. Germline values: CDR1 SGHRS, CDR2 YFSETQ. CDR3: CASSLGTGSSYEQYF. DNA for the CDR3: TGCGCCAGCAGCTTGGGAACAGGGAGCTCCTACGAGCAGTACTTC.

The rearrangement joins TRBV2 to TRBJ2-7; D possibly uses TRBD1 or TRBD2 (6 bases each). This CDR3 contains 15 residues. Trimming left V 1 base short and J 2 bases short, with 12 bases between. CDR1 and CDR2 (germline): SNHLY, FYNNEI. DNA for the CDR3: TGTGCCAGCAGTGAAGAGGGGGGCGACCCCTACGAGCAGTACTTC. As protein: CASSEEGGDPYEQYF.

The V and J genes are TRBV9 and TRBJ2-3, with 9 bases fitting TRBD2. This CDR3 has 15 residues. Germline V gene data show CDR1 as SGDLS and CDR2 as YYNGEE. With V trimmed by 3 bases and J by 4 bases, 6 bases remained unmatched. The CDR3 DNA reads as TGTGCCAGCAGCGCCAGCGGGAGGAAGGCAGATACGCAGTATTTT. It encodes CASSASGRKADTQYF.

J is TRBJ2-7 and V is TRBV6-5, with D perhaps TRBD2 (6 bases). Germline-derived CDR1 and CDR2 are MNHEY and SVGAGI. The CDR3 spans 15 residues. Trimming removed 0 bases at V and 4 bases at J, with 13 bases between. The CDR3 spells CASSYSPSGSYEQYF. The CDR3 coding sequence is TGTGCCAGCAGTTACTCCCCCAGCGGGTCTTACGAGCAGTACTTC.

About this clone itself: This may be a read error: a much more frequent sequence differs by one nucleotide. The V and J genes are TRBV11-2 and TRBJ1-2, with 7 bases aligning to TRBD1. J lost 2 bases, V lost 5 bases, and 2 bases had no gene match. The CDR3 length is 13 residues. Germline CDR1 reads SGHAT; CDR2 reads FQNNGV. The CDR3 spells CASSAGQNYGYTF. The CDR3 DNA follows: TGTGCCAGCAGCGCGGGACAGAACTATGGCTACACCTTC.

CDR3 sequence reads: CASSSGREKNTDTQYF. For the CDR3, the DNA is TGCGCCAGCAGCTCGGGACGGGAAAAGAATACAGATACGCAGTATTTT. The rearrangement joins TRBV5-1 to TRBJ2-3; perhaps D is TRBD1 or TRBD2 (5 bases each). The CDR3 sequence is 16 residues long. Germline assignment: CDR1 SGHRS and CDR2 YFSETQ. Trimming cost V 3 bases and J 3 bases, with 17 bases left between them. The variable domain in full, with the rest retrieved from reference TRBV5-1 and TRBJ2-3, is KAGVTQTPRYLIKTRGQQVTLSCSPISGHRSVSWYQQTPGQGLQFLFEYFSETQRNKGNFPGRFSGRQFSNSRSEMNVSTLELGDSALYLCASSSGREKNTDTQYFGPGTRLTVL.

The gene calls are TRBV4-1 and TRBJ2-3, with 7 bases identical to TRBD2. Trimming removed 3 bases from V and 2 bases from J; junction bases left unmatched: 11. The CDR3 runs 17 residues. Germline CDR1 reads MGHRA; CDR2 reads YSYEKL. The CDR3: CASSHSPGGLLTDTQYF. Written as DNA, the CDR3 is TGCGCCAGCAGCCATTCTCCGGGGGGACTCCTCACAGATACGCAGTATTTT.